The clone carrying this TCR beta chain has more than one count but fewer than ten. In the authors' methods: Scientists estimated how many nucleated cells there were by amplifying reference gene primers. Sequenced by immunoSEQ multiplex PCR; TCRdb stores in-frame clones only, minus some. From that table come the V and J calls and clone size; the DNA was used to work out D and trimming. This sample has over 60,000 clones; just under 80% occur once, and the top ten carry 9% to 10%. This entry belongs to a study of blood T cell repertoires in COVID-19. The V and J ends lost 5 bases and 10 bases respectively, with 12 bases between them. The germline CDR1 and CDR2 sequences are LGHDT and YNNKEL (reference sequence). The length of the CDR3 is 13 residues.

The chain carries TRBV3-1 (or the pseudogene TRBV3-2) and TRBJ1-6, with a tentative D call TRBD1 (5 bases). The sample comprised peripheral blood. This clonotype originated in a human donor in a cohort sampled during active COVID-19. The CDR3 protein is CASSSRQHSPLHF. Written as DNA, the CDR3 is TGTGCCAGCAGCTCTCGACAGCACTCACCCCTCCACTTT.